One and the same sample provided the 32 T cell receptor beta chains below, sequenced in a study of PD-L1 blockade in urothelial cancer. Time point reported: pretreatment peripheral blood. Some clones are missing from TCRdb's copy, which holds only in-frame ones; the method was immunoSEQ multiplex PCR. The repertoire holds tens of thousands of clones, with around 84% as singletons. Source: PBMCs, taken around atezolizumab (anti-PD-L1) treatment. The receptors originated from a woman in her seventies with urothelial cancer.

J is TRBJ1-1 and V is TRBV29-1; D is undetermined. Trimming cost V 2 bases and J 1 base, with 8 bases left between them. Germline assignment: CDR1 SQVTM and CDR2 ANQGSEA. The CDR3 consists of 13 residues. CDR3 region: CSVEPSQNTEAFF. CDR3 nucleotides: TGCAGCGTTGAACCCTCACAGAACACTGAAGCTTTCTTT.

A single count supports this clone. The chain carries TRBV7-2 and TRBJ1-5, with 10 bases matching TRBD1. From germline, CDR1 is SGHTA and CDR2 FQGNSA. The CDR3 has 15 residues. With V trimmed by 6 bases and J by 5 bases, 7 bases remained unmatched. Here the CDR3 DNA reads TGTGCCAGCAGTCCTACCGGGACAGGGGATCAGCCCCAGCATTTT. Translated: CASSPTGTGDQPQHF.

The genes are TRBV13 and TRBJ2-7, with 8 nucleotides matching TRBD1. CDR3 size: 17 residues. The trim removed 0 bases at V and 6 bases at J, leaving 13 bases unmatched. Germline V CDR1 and CDR2: PRHDT, FYEKMQ (reference sequence). The CDR3 sequence: CASSLGPGRGLPGEQYF. DNA for the CDR3: TGTGCCAGCAGCTTAGGTCCCGGCAGGGGGCTGCCTGGCGAGCAGTACTTC. The complete variable domain, with remaining parts taken from reference TRBV13 and TRBJ2-7, reads AAGVIQSPRHLIKEKRETATLKCYPIPRHDTVYWYQQGPGQDPQFLISFYEKMQSDKGSIPDRFSAQQFSDYHSELNMSSLELGDSALYFCASSLGPGRGLPGEQYFGPGTRLTVT.

The chain carries TRBV29-1 and TRBJ2-3, with TRBD2 identical over 9 bases. In germline, CDR1 is SQVTM, CDR2 ANQGSEA. The ends lost 6 bases at V and 7 bases at J; junction bases unmatched: 5. This CDR3 region has 12 residues. The chain's CDR3 is CSVLSGSHTQYF. In nucleotides, the CDR3 is TGCAGCGTGCTTAGCGGGAGCCATACGCAGTATTTT.

This clone was counted a single time. CDR3 bases: TGTGCCAGCAGTGATACTAGCGGGAGAATCGACGAGCAGTACTTC. It translates to CASSDTSGRIDEQYF. The chain recombines TRBV2 with TRBJ2-7, with TRBD2 identical over 11 bases. CDR1 and CDR2 (germline): SNHLY, FYNNEI. The CDR3 sequence is 15 residues long. Trimming removed 3 bases from V and 5 bases from J; junction bases left unmatched: 6. Supplemented by reference TRBV2 and TRBJ2-7, the full variable domain reads EPEVTQTPSHQVTQMGQEVILRCVPISNHLYFYWYRQILGQKVEFLVSFYNNEISEKSEIFDDQFSVERPDGSNFTLKIRSTKLEDSAMYFCASSDTSGRIDEQYFGPGTRLTVT.

The chain couples TRBV7-9 to TRBJ2-1, with 9 bases that match TRBD2. This CDR3 region has 16 residues. Germline V gene data show CDR1 as SEHNR and CDR2 as FQNEAQ (reference sequence). V lost 5 bases to trimming and J lost 9 bases; unmatched junction nucleotides: 14. The CDR3 DNA is TGTGCCAGCAGCCGAGGAGGGCCTAGCGGGGCGATTGAGCAGTTCTTC. Residues: CASSRGGPSGAIEQFF.

This chain links TRBV7-8 with TRBJ1-1, with 9 nucleotides matching TRBD1. Germline loops: CDR1 SGHVS, CDR2 FQNEAQ. The CDR3 has 15 amino acids. V lost 0 bases and J lost 4; bases outside the gene matches: 3. CDR3 protein: CASSLAVQGATEAFF. CDR3 in DNA: TGTGCCAGCAGCTTAGCTGTACAGGGGGCCACTGAAGCTTTCTTT.

This chain uses TRBV11-2 with TRBJ2-7; possible D gene TRBD1, 6 bases. The CDR3 has 14 residues. CDR1 and CDR2 (germline): SGHAT, FQNNGV. V was shortened by 5 bases and J by 6 bases, with 17 bases between the two germline ends. CDR3 sequence reads: CASSPVGDNSEQYF. Written as DNA, the CDR3 is TGTGCCAGCAGCCCCGTGGGGGACAACAGCGAGCAGTACTTC.

This clone has more than one count but fewer than ten. V gene TRBV7-2 combines with J gene TRBJ1-2; tentative D call: TRBD1 (6 bases). CDR1 is SGHTA, CDR2 FQGNSA, per germline. The CDR3 consists of 15 residues. Trimming stripped 0 bases from V and 0 bases from J, with 8 bases between. DNA for the CDR3: TGTGCCAGCAGCTTAGCGCGGACAGCTAACTATGGCTACACCTTC. Its protein is CASSLARTANYGYTF.

The chain joins TRBV25-1 to TRBJ2-7; no definite D call. Trimming took 4 bases from V and 9 from J, leaving 13 bases between them. The CDR3 contains 12 residues. The germline V gene has CDR1 MGHDK and CDR2 SYGVNS. The CDR3 here is CASSAYSFSQYF. In DNA form, the CDR3 reads TGTGCCAGCAGTGCCTATAGCTTCTCGCAGTACTTC.

This chain joins TRBV11-2 and TRBJ2-1; D may be TRBD1 (5 bases). CDR3 size: 16 residues. CDR1 SGHAT and CDR2 FQNNGV come from the germline V gene. V lost 5 bases and J lost 2, with 16 bases in between. The CDR3 sequence: CASSPSWGRTYNEQFF. CDR3 nucleotides: TGTGCCAGCAGCCCTTCGTGGGGCAGGACCTACAATGAGCAGTTCTTC.

This sequence joins TRBV5-1 and TRBJ2-7; D may be TRBD1 (5 bases). CDR3 length equals 13 residues. The germline CDR1 and CDR2 sequences are SGHRS and YFSETQ. V dropped 1 base and J dropped 5 bases, with 10 bases sitting between them. Written as DNA, the CDR3 is TGCGCCAGCAGCTTGCTTCTGGGGCACGAGCAGTACTTC. Protein: CASSLLLGHEQYF.

The V call is TRBV18, the J call TRBJ2-5; D remains ambiguous. This CDR3 is built from 13 residues. Germline CDR1 reads KGHSH; CDR2 reads LQKENI. V was trimmed by 6 bases and J by 2 bases, leaving 10 bases between them. The CDR3 here is CASSPTTQETQYF. In DNA, the CDR3 is TGTGCCAGCTCCCCCACGACTCAAGAGACCCAGTACTTC.

The chain couples TRBV4-2 to TRBJ2-3, with 9 bases that match TRBD2. The CDR3 has 18 residues. Germline CDR1 is LGHNA and CDR2 is YNFKEQ. V shed 4 bases and J 1 base; nucleotides not matched to a gene: 12. The CDR3 DNA sequence: TGTGCCAGCAGCCCCCTAGCGGGACTCCCTATCCGCACAGATACGCAGTATTTT. Its protein product is CASSPLAGLPIRTDTQYF.

A single count supports this clone. The chain links TRBV7-2 to TRBJ2-7; no definite D call. Germline V gene sequence: CDR1 SGHTA, CDR2 FQGNSA. This CDR3 has 15 residues. Trimming took off 5 bases at V and 2 bases at J, with 16 bases between the two ends. The CDR3 spells CASSPSYGEPYEQYF. DNA of the CDR3: TGTGCCAGCAGCCCCAGTTATGGAGAACCCTACGAGCAGTACTTC. Filled out from reference TRBV7-2 and TRBJ2-7, the complete variable domain reads GAGVSQSPSNKVTEKGKDVELRCDPISGHTALYWYRQSLGQGLEFLIYFQGNSAPDKSGLPSDRFSAERTGGSVSTLTIQRTQQEDSAVYLCASSPSYGEPYEQYFGPGTRLTVT.

This chain joins TRBV5-5 and TRBJ2-3; D not certain. Germline values: CDR1 SGHKS, CDR2 YYEKEE (reference sequence). The germline V and J ends were trimmed by 0 bases and 0 bases, with 8 bases remaining between them. The CDR3 extends over 15 amino acids. CDR3 loop: CASSLGPTSTDTQYF. The DNA for the CDR3 is TGTGCCAGCAGCTTGGGCCCGACTAGCACAGATACGCAGTATTTT.

For the CDR3, the DNA is TGTGCCAGCGGAACAGGTGCCTGGGAAAAACTGTTTTTT. This codes for CASGTGAWEKLFF. This rearrangement joins TRBV25-1 to TRBJ1-4; D may be TRBD1 (5 bases). The V gene's germline CDR1 is MGHDK and CDR2 SYGVNS. The length of the CDR3 is 13 residues. Trimming removed 8 bases from V and 8 bases from J, with 15 bases in between. The whole variable domain, filled in from reference TRBV25-1 and TRBJ1-4, reads EADIYQTPRYLVIGTGKKITLECSQTMGHDKMYWYQQDPGMELHLIHYSYGVNSTEKGDLSSESTVSRIRTEHFPLTLESARPSHTSQYLCASGTGAWEKLFFGSGTQLSVL.

This chain joins TRBV7-9 and TRBJ1-2; 7 bases match TRBD1. The V and J ends lost 6 bases and 5 bases, in that order; junction bases with no gene match: 6. In germline, CDR1 is SEHNR, CDR2 FQNEAQ (reference sequence). The CDR3 sequence is 13 residues long. DNA for the CDR3: TGTGCCAGCAGTGACTCGACAGGGTATGGCTACACCTTC. Translating it yields CASSDSTGYGYTF.

This rearrangement joins TRBV30 to TRBJ2-2; TRBD1 matches at 8 bases. The germline gives CDR1 GTSNPN, CDR2 SVGIG (reference sequence). Trimming cost V 4 bases and J 6 bases; bases outside gene matches: 4. CDR3 length: 13 residues. The CDR3 is CAWMDRVSGELFF. For the CDR3, the DNA is TGTGCCTGGATGGACAGGGTTTCCGGGGAGCTGTTTTTT. Combining the CDR3 with reference TRBV30 and TRBJ2-2 gives the whole variable domain SQTIHQWPATLVQPVGSPLSLECTVEGTSNPNLYWYRQAAGRGLQLLFYSVGIGQISSEVPQNLSASRPQDRQFILSSKKLLLSDSGFYLCAWMDRVSGELFFGEGSRLTVL.

The chain links TRBV15 to TRBJ2-2; tentative D call: TRBD2 (7 bases). V was shortened by 8 bases and J by 7 bases, with 14 bases between the two germline ends. The CDR3 loop spans 13 amino acids. Germline CDR1 is LNHNV and CDR2 is YYDKDF (reference sequence). The CDR3 DNA reads TGTGCCACCCGGCGGGGGCGTAGCGGGGAGCTGTTTTTT. The encoded protein is CATRRGRSGELFF. Variable domain in full (rest from reference TRBV15 and TRBJ2-2): DAMVIQNPRYQVTQFGKPVTLSCSQTLNHNVMYWYQQKSSQAPKLLFHYYDKDFNNEADTPDNFQSRRPNTSFCFLDIRSPGLGDTAMYLCATRRGRSGELFFGEGSRLTVL.

The rearrangement joins TRBV5-4 to TRBJ1-2, with 7 bases that match TRBD1. The trim removed 4 bases at V and 5 bases at J, leaving 11 bases unmatched. The germline V gene encodes CDR1 SGHNT and CDR2 YYREEE (reference sequence). This CDR3 contains 15 residues. CDR3 nucleotides: TGTGCCAGCAGCAGACCGACAACAGGGGCATATGGCTACACCTTC. It translates to CASSRPTTGAYGYTF.

The V gene is TRBV19, the J gene TRBJ2-7; TRBD1 agrees at 9 bases. After removal of 3 bases from V and 3 bases from J, the junction contained 9 bases not matched to a gene. This CDR3 comprises 16 residues. The V gene's germline CDR1 is LNHDA and CDR2 SQIVND (reference sequence). The CDR3 region has the DNA TGTGCCAGTAGTATTGGGAGGACAGGGGCAATCTACGAGCAGTACTTC. Amino acid sequence: CASSIGRTGAIYEQYF.

The genes are TRBV19 and TRBJ2-5; no reliable D call. Germline V gene data show CDR1 as LNHDA and CDR2 as SQIVND (reference sequence). The germline V and J ends were trimmed by 1 base and 1 base, with 7 bases remaining between them. The CDR3 is 14 residues long. Here the CDR3 reads CASSIGALQETQYF. The DNA of the CDR3 is TGTGCCAGTAGTATAGGGGCACTCCAAGAGACCCAGTACTTC.

The chain has TRBV30 and TRBJ1-1; D is uncertain. Trimming removed 2 bases at V and 2 bases at J, with 9 bases between. The CDR3 runs to 13 residues. CDR1 and CDR2 from the germline V gene are GTSNPN and SVGIG (reference sequence). CDR3 DNA sequence: TGTGCCTGGAGTCCGGGATATAACACTGAAGCTTTCTTT. Translating gives CAWSPGYNTEAFF. The full variable domain, rest sourced from reference TRBV30 and TRBJ1-1, is SQTIHQWPATLVQPVGSPLSLECTVEGTSNPNLYWYRQAAGRGLQLLFYSVGIGQISSEVPQNLSASRPQDRQFILSSKKLLLSDSGFYLCAWSPGYNTEAFFGQGTRLTVV.

The chain combines TRBV7-3 with TRBJ2-1, with 9 bases fitting TRBD2. CDR3 length: 16 residues. From germline, CDR1 is SGHTA and CDR2 FQGTGA. Germline trimming cut 2 bases from V and 6 bases from J; bases unmatched to any gene: 8. The CDR3 protein is CASSLRGGGIGNEQFF. DNA of the CDR3: TGTGCCAGCAGCTTACGCGGGGGGGGGATTGGCAATGAGCAGTTCTTC.

This chain connects TRBV30 to TRBJ2-7, with 7 positions matching TRBD2. The CDR3 totals 13 residues. CDR1 is GTSNPN and CDR2 is SVGIG in the germline V gene (reference sequence). V dropped 1 base and J dropped 4; count of bases not matched to a gene: 4. CDR3 loop: CAWSALGGYEQYF. The CDR3 bases are TGTGCCTGGAGTGCCCTGGGGGGGTACGAGCAGTACTTC.

This clone was seen only a few times. This sample also contains other DNA sequences that code for the same CDR3. The genes are TRBV30 and TRBJ2-7; D remains ambiguous. V lost 0 bases and J 4 bases, leaving 10 bases between the germline ends. The germline CDR1 and CDR2 sequences are GTSNPN and SVGIG (reference sequence). This CDR3 is 13 amino acids long. The CDR3 reads CAWSVSLYYEQYF. The CDR3, as DNA: TGTGCCTGGAGTGTAAGCCTATATTACGAGCAGTACTTC.

The CDR3 is CASSDLAGEYNEQFF. CDR3 in DNA: TGTGCCAGCAGTGACTTAGCGGGGGAGTACAATGAGCAGTTCTTC. The rearrangement joins TRBV2 to TRBJ2-1, with 9 bases matching TRBD2. CDR3 length equals 15 residues. The V gene end was trimmed by 3 bases and the J gene end by 4 bases; junction bases not matched to a gene: 4. The germline gives CDR1 SNHLY, CDR2 FYNNEI.

This chain connects TRBV11-3 to TRBJ2-2; D remains unclear. Germline CDR1 reads SGHNT; CDR2 reads YENEEA. V lost 5 bases and J 1 base, leaving 11 bases between the germline ends. There are 15 residues in the CDR3. The CDR3 region has the DNA TGTGCCAGCAGCCCCGGGTTCCAGAACACCGGGGAGCTGTTTTTT. This encodes CASSPGFQNTGELFF.

This clone has more than one count but fewer than ten. This rearrangement joins TRBV19 to TRBJ1-2, with 7 bases identical to TRBD1. This CDR3 has 13 residues. The J segment lost 4 bases and the V segment lost 5 bases, leaving 4 bases of the junction unmatched. Germline V gene sequence: CDR1 LNHDA, CDR2 SQIVND (reference sequence). Here the CDR3 DNA reads TGTGCCAGTAGTCCCGGGACAGCCTATGGCTACACCTTC. Amino acid sequence: CASSPGTAYGYTF.

The J gene is TRBJ2-7, the V gene TRBV5-1; 10 bases are shared with TRBD1. Germline V gives CDR1 SGHRS, CDR2 YFSETQ. Trimming cost V 4 bases and J 6 bases; bases outside gene matches: 7. The CDR3 spans 14 residues. The CDR3 sequence: CASSQRDRGSEQYF. For the CDR3, the DNA is TGCGCCAGCAGCCAACGGGACAGGGGCAGCGAGCAGTACTTC.

This chain connects TRBV21-1 to TRBJ2-3; the table's D call of TRBD2 was not tested on the DNA. TRBV21-1 is a documented pseudogene. This CDR3 comprises 15 residues. CDR3 region: CASSKEGGSTDTQYF. The CDR3 DNA reads as TGTGCCAGCAGCAAAGAAGGCGGGAGCACAGATACGCAGTATTTT.